One sample yielded the 7 T cell receptor beta chains listed below, sequenced in a study of tumor T cells in aggressive B-cell lymphoma. Some clones are missing from TCRdb's copy, which holds only in-frame ones; the method was immunoSEQ multiplex PCR. Of some 2,500 clones listed, roughly nine tenths are singletons. The sample consisted of tumor tissue. The receptors derive from an adult with diffuse large B cell lymphoma.

This clone was recorded once. The rearrangement links TRBV20-1 to TRBJ1-1; D is ambiguous. The germline gives CDR1 DFQATT, CDR2 SNEGSKA (reference sequence). The V and J ends lost 0 bases and 7 bases respectively, with 6 bases between them. The CDR3 loop spans 11 amino acids. For the CDR3, the DNA is TGCAGTGCTAGAGATAGCGGTGAAGCTTTCTTT. Translated: CSARDSGEAFF.

The V call is TRBV6-1, the J call TRBJ2-7; TRBD1 might be the D (6 bases). V was trimmed by 7 bases and J by 3 bases, leaving 19 bases between them. CDR3 size: 15 residues. Germline assignment: CDR1 MNHNS and CDR2 SASEGT. This CDR3 reads CASTRTESIFYEQYF. The CDR3 DNA reads as TGTGCCAGCACCCGGACAGAGAGTATCTTCTACGAGCAGTACTTC.

This clone was picked up a small number of times. This chain links TRBV15 with TRBJ1-1, with D perhaps TRBD1 (5 bases). Germline assignment: CDR1 LNHNV and CDR2 YYDKDF (reference sequence). The CDR3 consists of 17 residues. V was trimmed by 5 bases and J by 5 bases, leaving 24 bases between them. The CDR3, as DNA: TGTGCCACCAGCTCAGAGATCGCGTCGGGGGGGAGGACTGAAGCTTTCTTT. Translating it yields CATSSEIASGGRTEAFF. Supplemented by reference TRBV15 and TRBJ1-1, the full variable domain reads DAMVIQNPRYQVTQFGKPVTLSCSQTLNHNVMYWYQQKSSQAPKLLFHYYDKDFNNEADTPDNFQSRRPNTSFCFLDIRSPGLGDTAMYLCATSSEIASGGRTEAFFGQGTRLTVV.

The V and J genes are TRBV27 and TRBJ2-7, with 8 bases matching TRBD2. The CDR3 has 15 residues. V shed 3 bases and J 3 bases; nucleotides not matched to a gene: 7. Per the germline V gene, CDR1 is MNHEY and CDR2 is SMNVEV (reference sequence). CDR3 in amino acids: CASSFGTSGNYEQYF. In nucleotides, the CDR3 is TGTGCCAGCAGTTTTGGTACTAGCGGAAACTACGAGCAGTACTTC.

This clone was counted a single time. The chain combines TRBV11-3 with TRBJ1-6, with a tentative D call TRBD1 (6 bases). Germline values: CDR1 SGHNT, CDR2 YENEEA. The CDR3 is 13 amino acids. The V end lost 1 base, the J end lost 10 bases, and 8 bases lay between the germline ends. The CDR3 bases are TGTGCCAGCAGCTTAGGACAGGCCTCACCCCTCCACTTT. It yields the protein CASSLGQASPLHF.

This clone was counted once. The chain employs TRBV5-8 and TRBJ2-1, with D possibly matching TRBD2 (6 bases). V was clipped by 2 bases and J by 7 bases, with 16 bases between them. The CDR3 has 15 residues. Per germline, CDR1 SGHTS and CDR2 YDEGEE. The CDR3 sequence: CASSFMGGDGNEQFF. The CDR3 nucleotides are TGTGCCAGCAGCTTCATGGGAGGAGATGGTAATGAGCAGTTCTTC.

As DNA, the CDR3 is TGTGCCAGCAGCTTGCAAGGCAGGGCAACTAATGAAAAACTGTTTTTT. Its translation: CASSLQGRATNEKLFF. J is TRBJ1-4 and V is TRBV5-5, with a weak D call TRBD1 (5 bases). Germline V gene data show CDR1 as SGHKS and CDR2 as YYEKEE (reference sequence). The CDR3 is 16 amino acids. The V gene lost 1 base and the J gene lost 0 bases, with 10 bases spanning the gap.